Below are 17 T cell receptor beta chains sequenced from a single sample in a study of chemoradiotherapy in HPV16-positive cancers. Produced via immunoSEQ multiplex PCR; TCRdb's table is partial and in-frame only. The table lists 22,000 or so clones, roughly 90% of them singletons, with approximately 5.8% in the top ten. Sequenced material: blood, taken from a patient who underwent chemoradiotherapy. The receptor set was obtained from a human donor with HPV-associated anogenital cancer.

J is TRBJ2-7 and V is TRBV7-9; 8 bases match TRBD2. Germline-derived CDR1 and CDR2 are SEHNR and FQNEAQ (reference sequence). Losses at the gene ends were 3 bases for V and 7 bases for J; bases not matched to a gene: 14. CDR3 size: 16 residues. DNA for the CDR3: TGTGCCAGCAGCTTTCCATCTTTCGGGGGGGCGGGTGAGCAGTACTTC. It codes for CASSFPSFGGAGEQYF.

This clone was detected only a few times. The gene calls are TRBV5-6 and TRBJ1-2, with unresolved D. Germline lookup yields CDR1 SGHDT and CDR2 YYEEEE. This CDR3 spans 17 amino acids. The V gene lost 2 bases and the J gene lost 3 bases, with 20 bases spanning the gap. As DNA, the CDR3 is TGTGCCAGCAGCTTCATGGCAGGCTTCTCGGGTGACTATGGCTACACCTTC. Its protein is CASSFMAGFSGDYGYTF.

This chain joins TRBV2 and TRBJ1-1; weak D call: TRBD1 (5 bases). V shed 6 bases and J shed 0 bases, with 14 bases lying between them. This CDR3 has 15 residues. Per germline, CDR1 SNHLY and CDR2 FYNNEI. The CDR3 region is CASRKNRFMNTEAFF. The DNA for the CDR3 is TGTGCCAGCAGAAAGAACAGGTTCATGAACACTGAAGCTTTCTTT.

The chain carries TRBV19 and TRBJ2-2; 9 nucleotides match TRBD1. Germline V gene data show CDR1 as LNHDA and CDR2 as SQIVND (reference sequence). V was pared by 8 bases and J by 6 bases, with 13 bases of the junction left unmatched. CDR3 size: 16 residues. This CDR3 reads CASGMTGGPGAGELFF. CDR3 nucleotides: TGTGCCAGTGGAATGACAGGGGGGCCTGGCGCCGGGGAGCTGTTTTTT.

V is TRBV10-1 and J is TRBJ2-7; possible D gene TRBD1, 6 bases. Per germline, CDR1 WNHNN and CDR2 SYGVQD (reference sequence). Trimming took 6 bases from V and 2 from J, leaving 17 bases between them. The CDR3 totals 15 residues. The CDR3 DNA sequence: TGCGCCAGCAGCCCTACAGGGTCGAACACCTACGAGCAGTACTTC. It translates to CASSPTGSNTYEQYF.

The chain employs TRBV5-4 and TRBJ1-3; no clear D gene. Germline lookup yields CDR1 SGHNT and CDR2 YYREEE (reference sequence). Trimming took 2 bases from V and 8 from J, leaving 8 bases between them. The CDR3 covers 12 residues. CDR3 region: CASSLGSDTIYF. The CDR3 nucleotides are TGTGCCAGCAGCTTAGGCAGCGACACCATATATTTT.

The rearrangement uses TRBV6-6 and TRBJ2-1, with no clear D. Per the germline V gene, CDR1 is MNHNY and CDR2 is SVGAGI (reference sequence). The CDR3 consists of 12 residues. The V and J ends lost 1 base and 9 bases respectively, with 7 bases between them. In DNA form, the CDR3 reads TGTGCCAGCAGTTACTTAAGCAGTGAGCAGTTCTTC. Translation: CASSYLSSEQFF.

The chain carries TRBV9 and TRBJ2-1, with D possibly being TRBD2 (7 bases). Germline assignment: CDR1 SGDLS and CDR2 YYNGEE. V was trimmed by 2 bases and J by 4 bases, leaving 16 bases between them. The CDR3 loop spans 16 amino acids. CDR3 region: CASSVMGGGLYNEQFF. The CDR3 nucleotides read TGTGCCAGCAGCGTGATGGGCGGGGGCCTTTACAATGAGCAGTTCTTC.

The chain links TRBV7-9 to TRBJ1-2, with D tentatively TRBD1 (6 bases). There are 12 residues in the CDR3. Germline V CDR1 and CDR2: SEHNR, FQNEAQ (reference sequence). Trimming stripped 10 bases from V and 5 bases from J, with 14 bases between. This chain's CDR3 is CAIRGTTYGYTF. The CDR3 DNA reads TGTGCCATCCGCGGGACAACATATGGCTACACCTTC.

The chain recombines TRBV11-1 with TRBJ1-6, with D possibly matching TRBD1 (5 bases). Deletions cut 5 bases from V and 5 bases from J, with 13 bases between. Germline lookup yields CDR1 SGHAT and CDR2 FQDESV (reference sequence). The CDR3 length is 15 residues. This CDR3 reads CASSVGPLDNSPLHF. The CDR3, as DNA: TGTGCCAGCAGCGTGGGACCGCTGGATAATTCACCCCTCCACTTT. The variable domain in full, completed from reference TRBV11-1 and TRBJ1-6, reads EAEVAQSPRYKITEKSQAVAFWCDPISGHATLYWYRQILGQGPELLVQFQDESVVDDSQLPKDRFSAERLKGVDSTLKIQPAELGDSAMYLCASSVGPLDNSPLHFGNGTRLTVT.

The CDR3 nucleotides are TGTGCCAGCAGCCCCGGGACCGCGAACTCCTATAATTCACCCCTCCACTTT. This sequence encodes CASSPGTANSYNSPLHF. The V call is TRBV7-9, the J call TRBJ1-6; TRBD1 might be the D (5 bases). The CDR3 consists of 17 residues. Per germline, CDR1 SEHNR and CDR2 FQNEAQ (reference sequence). V was pared by 5 bases and J by 0 bases, with 14 bases between.

The chain combines TRBV27 with TRBJ1-6; D uncertain. Deletions cut 8 bases from V and 5 bases from J, with 13 bases between. This CDR3 region has 14 residues. In germline, CDR1 is MNHEY, CDR2 SMNVEV (reference sequence). The CDR3 reads CASGREWDNSPLHF. DNA of the CDR3: TGTGCCAGCGGGCGAGAGTGGGATAATTCACCCCTCCACTTT.

This clone has more than one count but fewer than ten. J is TRBJ1-4 and V is TRBV28; D is unclear. The germline CDR1 and CDR2 sequences are MDHEN and SYDVKM. The CDR3 contains 13 residues. V gave up 2 bases and J gave up 7 bases, with 8 bases separating them. This CDR3 reads CASSLGSGEKLFF. CDR3 coding DNA: TGTGCCAGCAGTTTAGGATCAGGTGAAAAACTGTTTTTT.

V gene TRBV6-6 combines with J gene TRBJ1-1, with D perhaps TRBD1 (5 bases). Trimming removed 8 bases from V and 1 base from J, with 17 bases in between. The CDR3 extends over 15 amino acids. In germline, CDR1 is MNHNY, CDR2 SVGAGI (reference sequence). The CDR3 loop reads CASSEIGTENTEAFF. CDR3 sequence (DNA): TGTGCCAGCTCAGAGATAGGGACTGAGAACACTGAAGCTTTCTTT.

This chain links TRBV25-1 with TRBJ2-1; D possibly corresponds to TRBD2 (5 bases). Germline-derived CDR1 and CDR2 are MGHDK and SYGVNS. The CDR3 extends over 13 amino acids. Trimming took off 2 bases at V and 7 bases at J, with 9 bases between the two ends. The CDR3 coding sequence is TGTGCCAGCAGTGAACCCCGGGAAAATGAGCAGTTCTTC. Amino acid sequence: CASSEPRENEQFF. The full variable domain, completed using reference TRBV25-1 and TRBJ2-1, is EADIYQTPRYLVIGTGKKITLECSQTMGHDKMYWYQQDPGMELHLIHYSYGVNSTEKGDLSSESTVSRIRTEHFPLTLESARPSHTSQYLCASSEPRENEQFFGPGTRLTVL.

J is TRBJ1-1 and V is TRBV7-2; no clear D gene. V lost 1 base, J lost 5 bases, and 11 bases lay in between. This CDR3 is built from 14 residues. Per germline, CDR1 SGHTA and CDR2 FQGNSA. CDR3 sequence: CASSLDVTKTEAFF. The CDR3 DNA reads as TGTGCCAGCAGCTTAGATGTCACAAAGACTGAAGCTTTCTTT.

The rearrangement joins TRBV6-1 to TRBJ1-2, with 8 bases lining up with TRBD1. The CDR3 runs 15 residues. Losses at the gene ends were 2 bases for V and 5 bases for J; bases not matched to a gene: 7. Looked up from germline, CDR1 is MNHNS and CDR2 is SASEGT. The CDR3 DNA reads as TGTGCCAGCAGTGAACGTGGCACAGGGGGTTATGGCTACACCTTC. It encodes CASSERGTGGYGYTF.